This TCR beta chain derives from a study of molecular identifiers for immune sequencing clone quantification. The CDR3 length is 12 residues. V lost 5 bases and J 6 bases, leaving 11 bases between the germline ends. TCRdb re-derived calls from the PCR reads in MiXCR, one entry per CDR3 protein. This table holds 460,000 or so distinct CDR3 sequences, about a quarter found once. This clonotype was found many times. Material: naive CD8+ T cells from blood, with Jurkat cell RNA spiked in. Indicated subset: FACS-sorted CD8+CD4-CCR7+CD45RA+ naive T cells. This chain uses TRBV12-3 or TRBV12-4 with TRBJ2-7; tentative D call: TRBD1 (6 bases). This TCR was sampled from a human donor in good health. Some libraries in this study had Jurkat cell RNA spiked in. This CDR3 is CASSPTGSEQYF. The DNA for the CDR3 is TGTGCCAGCAGTCCTACAGGGTCCGAGCAGTACTTC.